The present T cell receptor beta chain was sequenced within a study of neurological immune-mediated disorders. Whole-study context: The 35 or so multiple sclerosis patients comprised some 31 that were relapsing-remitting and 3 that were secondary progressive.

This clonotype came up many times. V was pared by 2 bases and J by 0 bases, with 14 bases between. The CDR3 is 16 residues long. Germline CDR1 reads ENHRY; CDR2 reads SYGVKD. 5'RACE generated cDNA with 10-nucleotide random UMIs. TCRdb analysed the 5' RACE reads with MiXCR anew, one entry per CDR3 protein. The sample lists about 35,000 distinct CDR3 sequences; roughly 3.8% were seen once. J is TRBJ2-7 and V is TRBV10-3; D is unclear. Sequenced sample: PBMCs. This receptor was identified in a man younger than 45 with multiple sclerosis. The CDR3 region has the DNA TGTGCCATCAGTGAGCCCGAAAAAGACACCTCCTACGAGCAGTACTTC. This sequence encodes CAISEPEKDTSYEQYF.